This T cell receptor (beta chain) appears in the sequencing data of a study of blood T cell repertoires in COVID-19 (dated by TCRdb to the early 2020s). Regarding the complete study: The collaborator samples originated in the United States, Italy and Spain and spanned the acute and convalescent phases of COVID-19. Subjects who had been exposed to COVID-19, were actively infected with it, or had recovered from it provided the deeply sampled blood TCRbeta repertoires that made up the dataset. The prospective study material was composed of cDNA or gDNA derived from T cells, B-cell-depleted T cells, or PBMCs. The samples were drawn from two sources: the first 160 participants of the ongoing ImmuneRACE study, and fewer than 1,500 subjects contributed by 6 global collaborators. A freely available public database, intended as a resource for researchers studying the immune response to SARS-CoV-2, is where the repertoires were released. Where HLA class I and class II types were available, the types were taken from metadata supplied by the sample provider, not from assay-based typing. A de-identified subject ID, COVID-19 status, age in years and sex were almost always included in the sample metadata.

This clone was counted only a few times. Its antigen is still unknown. No quality values exist for individual bases; no much larger clone is one base distant. Collaborating institutions collected whole blood in K2EDTA tubes following their own protocols. For TCRbeta analysis, collaborators shipped samples in one of three forms: frozen whole blood, isolated PBMCs, or DNA extracted from either of those sample types. TCRbeta CDR3 regions were amplified from genomic DNA using the immunoSEQ Assay, a bias-controlled multiplex PCR. The study's processing was this. The number of nucleated cells in each sample was estimated from the amplification of reference gene primers within the assay. To quantify the absolute abundance of each unique TCRbeta CDR3 rearrangement, sequence reads were collapsed and filtered. For each sample, productive Simpson clonality was calculated as the square root of Simpson's diversity index across productive rearrangements. TCRdb provides this immuneACCESS table in a form limited to in-frame rearrangements. Some clones are lacking; in checked studies, under half of them reflect an unresolved V gene, and why the rest are absent is not known. V and J calls and clone size come straight from that table; D and trimming were deduced from the DNA. The sample table lists 250,000 or so clones, roughly 84% of them with a count of one. The ten largest clones represent roughly 4% of the sample.

Beyond this particular receptor, the publication reports: The quantity of clinical and demographic metadata differed by source and by participant and was supplied without curation.

V lost 1 base and J lost 1 base; the stretch between them is 8 bases long. The CDR3 spans 14 residues, from the cysteine through the phenylalanine. The only DNA kept is the CDR3, 42 bases in frame from the first base. CDR1 and CDR2 were assigned from the germline V gene (reference sequence) as GTSNPN and SVGIG. The sequence was collected from a man aged 55 to 70 with acute or convalescent COVID-19. Recombination connected TRBV30 to TRBJ1-3, with the identity of the D gene unclear. Sequencing was carried out using peripheral blood. The CDR3 is CAWSDWASGNTIYF. The sequenced DNA is TGTGCCTGGAGTGATTGGGCTTCTGGAAACACCATATATTTT.